A few counts support the clone carrying this T cell receptor (beta chain). Its antigen is still unknown. V lost 7 bases and J lost 7, with 20 bases in between. CDR1 is MGHDK, CDR2 SYGVNS, per germline. The CDR3 totals 14 residues. The data are from a study of CD8+ T cells in alopecia areata. Whole-study findings and limits: In lesional scalp, particularly from alopecia totalis/universalis, clonality was higher than in normal scalp.

As the sequencing template, cDNA was produced by extracting RNA and reverse transcribing it. Using immunoSEQ multiplex PCR, the repertoire was profiled, and TCRdb retains in-frame clones only, with some absent. The table includes around 100,000 clones, around 59% detected once. The sequencing sample was made of CD4+ T cells sorted from blood. This receptor was taken from a human donor in good health. V and J are TRBV25-1 and TRBJ2-7; D might be TRBD1 (6 bases). For the CDR3, the DNA is TGTGCCAGCAAGGGGGACGTGACGGAGCGGGAGCAGTACTTC. It codes for CASKGDVTEREQYF.